This entry concerns a single T cell receptor (beta chain). The data originate from a study of blood T cell repertoires in COVID-19. Researchers sorted participants into cohorts using their self-reported clinical history. CDR1 is KGHSH, CDR2 LQKENI, per germline. Trimming removed 3 bases from V and 8 bases from J; junction bases left unmatched: 9. The CDR3 spans 16 residues. Data came from immunoSEQ multiplex PCR; TCRdb stores just in-frame clones and leaves some out. In the table there are about 140,000 clones, roughly 86% of which are singletons. The rearrangement uses TRBV18 and TRBJ1-4; 10 bases agree with TRBD1. The sequencing input was PBMCs or T cells enriched from blood (not recorded which). The source of this sequence is a woman between 50 and 59 years old with acute COVID-19. In DNA, the CDR3 is TGTGCCAGCTCACCTTATGACAGGGGGCAAGGAGAAAAACTGTTTTTT. Amino acid sequence: CASSPYDRGQGEKLFF.